These 13 T cell receptor beta chains were all obtained from the same sample, sequenced in a study of cytotoxic CD8 clonotypes in ibrutinib-treated CLL. Using immunoSEQ multiplex PCR, the repertoire was profiled, and TCRdb retains in-frame clones only, with some absent. The sample lists about 140,000 clones, 77% occurring once. The sample was PBMCs, taken after 12 months of ibrutinib treatment. These receptor sequences come from a human donor with chronic lymphocytic leukemia.

This chain joins TRBV9 and TRBJ2-3, with 11 bases fitting TRBD2. This CDR3 is 18 amino acids long. J lost 0 bases, V lost 7 bases, and 13 bases had no gene match. CDR1 is SGDLS and CDR2 is YYNGEE in the germline V gene. CDR3 bases: TGTGCCAGCTCGCGGCAAACTAGCGGGGGTTATAGCACAGATACGCAGTATTTT. It yields the protein CASSRQTSGGYSTDTQYF.

This chain joins TRBV28 and TRBJ1-5; 8 positions agree with TRBD1. The V gene end was trimmed by 2 bases and the J gene end by 0 bases; junction bases not matched to a gene: 9. The CDR3 runs to 18 residues. Germline lookup yields CDR1 MDHEN and CDR2 SYDVKM. CDR3 sequence reads: CASSLPAETGASNQPQHF. The CDR3 nucleotides are TGTGCCAGCAGTTTACCCGCCGAGACAGGGGCTAGCAATCAGCCCCAGCATTTT.

The chain combines TRBV30 with TRBJ1-2; 10 nucleotides align to TRBD1. CDR1 is GTSNPN, CDR2 SVGIG, per germline (reference sequence). This CDR3 comprises 14 residues. The junction had 5 bases not matched to a gene; V was cut back by 0 bases and J by 7 bases. The DNA for the CDR3 is TGTGCCTGGAGTGTGGACAGGGGGAACGGTGGCTACACCTTC. It yields the protein CAWSVDRGNGGYTF.

The rearrangement uses TRBV7-8 and TRBJ1-2, with D maybe TRBD1 (6 bases). The CDR3 has 13 residues. The germline V gene encodes CDR1 SGHVS and CDR2 FQNEAQ. Trimming removed 5 bases at V and 2 bases at J, with 9 bases between. CDR3 sequence reads: CASSTQGNYGYTF. The CDR3 coding sequence is TGTGCCAGCAGCACACAGGGAAACTATGGCTACACCTTC.

The rearrangement links TRBV7-3 to TRBJ2-1; 7 bases are a match to TRBD2. Germline trimming cut 5 bases from V and 5 bases from J; bases unmatched to any gene: 9. Per germline, CDR1 SGHTA and CDR2 FQGTGA. The CDR3 has 15 amino acids. CDR3 nucleotides: TGTGCCAGCAGCCCCTTGGGAGGGTCTAACAATGAGCAGTTCTTC. Its translation: CASSPLGGSNNEQFF.

A few counts support this clone. The chain joins TRBV19 to TRBJ2-1; D call uncertain. The V gene's germline CDR1 is LNHDA and CDR2 SQIVND (reference sequence). This CDR3 region has 15 residues. V gave up 5 bases and J gave up 3 bases, with 14 bases separating them. The CDR3 DNA follows: TGTGCCAGTAGTCCATTCCAGCGTTTCTACAATGAGCAGTTCTTC. It specifies CASSPFQRFYNEQFF.

CDR3 DNA: TGTGCCAGTAATAGGTTACGGGGCCAGCCCCAGCATTTT. Its translation is CASNRLRGQPQHF. The V gene is TRBV19, the J gene TRBJ1-5, with D possibly being TRBD1 (5 bases). Trimming removed 7 bases from V and 7 bases from J, with 14 bases in between. Germline V gives CDR1 LNHDA, CDR2 SQIVND (reference sequence). The CDR3 loop spans 13 amino acids.

In this sample, this clone turned up a few times. The chain carries TRBV7-9 and TRBJ2-5; 8 bases match TRBD1. Germline CDR1 and CDR2: SEHNR and FQNEAQ (reference sequence). This CDR3 spans 15 amino acids. The V and J ends lost 5 bases and 4 bases, in that order; junction bases with no gene match: 9. CDR3 sequence reads: CASSPRSGTGETQYF. The CDR3 DNA reads TGTGCCAGCAGCCCACGATCCGGGACAGGAGAGACCCAGTACTTC.

This chain connects TRBV9 to TRBJ1-2, with a possible D match to TRBD1 (5 bases). V lost 0 bases, J lost 7 bases, and 10 bases lay in between. CDR3 size: 13 residues. Germline CDR1 is SGDLS and CDR2 is YYNGEE. CDR3 in amino acids: CASSVESGGGYTF. The CDR3 DNA sequence: TGTGCCAGCAGCGTAGAATCGGGGGGTGGCTACACCTTC.

The chain links TRBV7-2 to TRBJ2-2; TRBD1 might be the D (7 bases). CDR3 length: 18 residues. Germline-derived CDR1 and CDR2 are SGHTA and FQGNSA. The V gene lost 3 bases and the J gene lost 6 bases, with 23 bases spanning the gap. The CDR3 region has the DNA TGTGCCAGCAGCTTTATCCGGATCCGGCAGGGGGAGGCCGGGGAGCTGTTTTTT. As protein: CASSFIRIRQGEAGELFF.

This chain connects TRBV11-2 to TRBJ1-4; tentatively, D is TRBD1 (5 bases). Germline loops: CDR1 SGHAT, CDR2 FQNNGV. This CDR3 region has 15 residues. The V and J ends lost 1 base and 7 bases respectively, with 13 bases between them. The CDR3 DNA reads TGTGCCAGCAGCTTAGGGGGGGTCCGTGGTGAAAAACTGTTTTTT. This sequence encodes CASSLGGVRGEKLFF.

This clone turned up a few times. This sequence joins TRBV19 and TRBJ2-3, with D uncertain. Germline CDR1 and CDR2: LNHDA and SQIVND (reference sequence). This CDR3 region has 13 residues. V gave up 2 bases and J gave up 5 bases, with 8 bases separating them. In nucleotides, the CDR3 is TGTGCCAGTAGTATACGTCGGGTAGATACGCAGTATTTT. Its translation: CASSIRRVDTQYF.

This chain joins TRBV9 and TRBJ2-7, with 10 positions matching TRBD1. CDR3 length equals 18 residues. Germline assignment: CDR1 SGDLS and CDR2 YYNGEE. V was clipped by 0 bases and J by 6 bases; unmatched bases: 15. CDR3: CASSVGPTPGQGKAEQYF. The CDR3 region has the DNA TGTGCCAGCAGCGTAGGCCCTACCCCGGGACAGGGGAAGGCCGAGCAGTACTTC.